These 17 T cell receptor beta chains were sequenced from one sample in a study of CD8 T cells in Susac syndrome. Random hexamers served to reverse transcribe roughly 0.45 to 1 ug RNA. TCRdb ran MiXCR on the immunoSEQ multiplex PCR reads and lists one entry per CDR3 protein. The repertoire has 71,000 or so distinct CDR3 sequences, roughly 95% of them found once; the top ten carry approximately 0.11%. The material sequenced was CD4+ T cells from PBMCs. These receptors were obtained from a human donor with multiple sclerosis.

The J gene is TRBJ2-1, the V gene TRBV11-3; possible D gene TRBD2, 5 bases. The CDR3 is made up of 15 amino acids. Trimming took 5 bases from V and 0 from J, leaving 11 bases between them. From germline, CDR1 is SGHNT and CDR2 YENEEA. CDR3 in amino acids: CASSADRGSYNEQFF. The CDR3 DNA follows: TGTGCCAGCAGCGCAGACCGGGGCTCCTACAATGAGCAGTTCTTC.

CDR3 sequence (DNA): TGCAGCGTTACGCGCCTCCGAAATGAGCAGTTCTTC. Residues: CSVTRLRNEQFF. The V and J genes are TRBV29-1 and TRBJ2-1; D is uncertain. The CDR3 loop spans 12 amino acids. Deletions cut 5 bases from V and 7 bases from J, with 12 bases between. Germline V gene sequence: CDR1 SQVTM, CDR2 ANQGSEA.

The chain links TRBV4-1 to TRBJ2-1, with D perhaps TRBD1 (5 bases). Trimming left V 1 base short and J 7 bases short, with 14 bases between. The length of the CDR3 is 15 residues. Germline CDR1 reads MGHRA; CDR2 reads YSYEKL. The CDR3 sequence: CASSQGVGVTNEQFF. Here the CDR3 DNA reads TGCGCCAGCAGCCAAGGTGTAGGGGTTACGAATGAGCAGTTCTTC.

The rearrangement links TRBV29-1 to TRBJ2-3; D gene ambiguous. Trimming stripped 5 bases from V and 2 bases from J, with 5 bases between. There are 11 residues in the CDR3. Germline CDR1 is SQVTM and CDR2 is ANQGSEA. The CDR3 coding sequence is TGCAGCGTTAAACCCACAGATACGCAGTATTTT. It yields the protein CSVKPTDTQYF.

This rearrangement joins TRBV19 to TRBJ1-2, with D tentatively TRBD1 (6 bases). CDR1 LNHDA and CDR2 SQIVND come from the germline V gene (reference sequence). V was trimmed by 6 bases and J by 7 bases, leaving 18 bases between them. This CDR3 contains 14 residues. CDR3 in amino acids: CASRDTGINVGYTF. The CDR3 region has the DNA TGTGCCAGTAGGGATACAGGGATTAACGTTGGCTACACCTTC.

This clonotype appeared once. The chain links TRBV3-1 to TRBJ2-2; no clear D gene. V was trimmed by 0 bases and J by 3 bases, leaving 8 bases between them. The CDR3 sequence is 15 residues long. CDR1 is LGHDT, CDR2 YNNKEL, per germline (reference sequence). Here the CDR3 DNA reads TGTGCCAGCAGCCAAGATTATGGTGACACCGGGGAGCTGTTTTTT. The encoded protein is CASSQDYGDTGELFF.

In DNA form, the CDR3 reads TGTGCCAGCAGCCAAAATTACTATGGCTACACCTTC. Protein product: CASSQNYYGYTF. This chain joins TRBV7-2 and TRBJ1-2; D call uncertain. CDR1 and CDR2 (germline): SGHTA, FQGNSA. V was clipped by 5 bases and J by 3 bases, with 7 bases between them. This CDR3 comprises 12 residues.

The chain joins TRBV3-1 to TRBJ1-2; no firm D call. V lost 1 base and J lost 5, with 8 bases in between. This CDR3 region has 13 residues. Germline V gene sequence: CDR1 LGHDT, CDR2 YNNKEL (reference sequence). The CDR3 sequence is CASSQGEAYGYTF. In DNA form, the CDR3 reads TGTGCCAGCAGCCAAGGGGAGGCGTATGGCTACACCTTC.

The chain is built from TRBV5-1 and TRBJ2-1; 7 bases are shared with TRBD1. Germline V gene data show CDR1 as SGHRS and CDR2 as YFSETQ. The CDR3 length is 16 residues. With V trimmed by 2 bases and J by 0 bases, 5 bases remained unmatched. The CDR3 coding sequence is TGCGCCAGCAGCTTCCGGACAGGTAACTCCTACAATGAGCAGTTCTTC. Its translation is CASSFRTGNSYNEQFF.

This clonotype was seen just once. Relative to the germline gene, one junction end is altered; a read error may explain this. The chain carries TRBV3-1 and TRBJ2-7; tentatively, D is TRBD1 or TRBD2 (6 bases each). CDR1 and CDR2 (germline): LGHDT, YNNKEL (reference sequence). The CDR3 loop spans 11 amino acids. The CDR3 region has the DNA TGTGCCAGCAGCCCCGGGGGCCCCCTCATCTTC. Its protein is CASSPGGPLIF.

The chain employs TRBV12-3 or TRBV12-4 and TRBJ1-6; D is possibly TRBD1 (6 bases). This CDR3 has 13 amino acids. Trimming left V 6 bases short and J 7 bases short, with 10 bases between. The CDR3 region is CASSTTGNSPLHF. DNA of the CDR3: TGTGCCAGCAGCACCACAGGGAATTCACCCCTCCACTTT.

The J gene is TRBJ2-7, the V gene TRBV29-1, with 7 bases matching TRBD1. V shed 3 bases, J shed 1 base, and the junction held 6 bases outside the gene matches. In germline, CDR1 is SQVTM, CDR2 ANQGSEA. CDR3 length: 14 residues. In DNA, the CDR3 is TGCAGCGTTGAGGGACCAGGGGGATCCTACGAGCAGTACTTC. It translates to CSVEGPGGSYEQYF.

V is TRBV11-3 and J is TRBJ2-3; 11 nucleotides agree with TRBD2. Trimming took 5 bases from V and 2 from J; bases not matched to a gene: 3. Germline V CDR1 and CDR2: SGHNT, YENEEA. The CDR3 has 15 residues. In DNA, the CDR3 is TGTGCCAGCAGCCAGGGACTAGCGGTCACAGATACGCAGTATTTT. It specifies CASSQGLAVTDTQYF.

The CDR3 loop is CASSLDPGTDTQYF. The CDR3 DNA reads as TGCGCCAGCAGCTTGGACCCAGGGACAGATACGCAGTATTTT. The chain has TRBV5-1 and TRBJ2-3; TRBD1 is a possible D gene (5 bases). The CDR3 covers 14 residues. From germline, CDR1 is SGHRS and CDR2 YFSETQ. With 0 bases removed from V and 3 bases from J, the gap between germline ends came to 8 bases.

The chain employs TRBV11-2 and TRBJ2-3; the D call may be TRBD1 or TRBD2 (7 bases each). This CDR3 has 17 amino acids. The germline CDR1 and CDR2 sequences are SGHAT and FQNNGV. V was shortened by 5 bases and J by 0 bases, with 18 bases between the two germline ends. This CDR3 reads CASSHWPQGGSTDTQYF. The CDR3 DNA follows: TGTGCCAGCAGCCACTGGCCCCAGGGGGGGAGCACAGATACGCAGTATTTT.

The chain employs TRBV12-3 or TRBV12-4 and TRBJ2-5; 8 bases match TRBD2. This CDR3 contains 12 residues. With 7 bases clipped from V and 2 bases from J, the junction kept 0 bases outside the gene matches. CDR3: CASTGGQETQYF. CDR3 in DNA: TGTGCCAGCACGGGGGGGCAAGAGACCCAGTACTTC.

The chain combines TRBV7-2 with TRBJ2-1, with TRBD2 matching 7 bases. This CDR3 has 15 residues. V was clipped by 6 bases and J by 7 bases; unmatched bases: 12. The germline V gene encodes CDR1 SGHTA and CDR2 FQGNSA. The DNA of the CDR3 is TGTGCCAGCAGACGGGGAGGGGCAGGGCTGAATGAGCAGTTCTTC. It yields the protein CASRRGGAGLNEQFF.